Each of the 10 T cell receptor beta chains below was sequenced from the same sample in a study of CD8 T cells in ankylosing spondylitis. TCRdb independently ran MiXCR on the 5' RACE reads; one entry per CDR3 protein. The table shows 250,000 to 300,000 distinct CDR3 sequences, with 15% to 25% occurring only once. Sequencing was performed on blood, either unsorted or a sorted T cell fraction (not recorded which). Receptors were obtained from a male donor with ankylosing spondylitis or in good health (not recorded which).

The genes are TRBV6-5 and TRBJ1-2; D possibly corresponds to TRBD1 (6 bases). V was clipped by 2 bases and J by 4 bases, with 11 bases between them. The germline CDR1 and CDR2 sequences are MNHEY and SVGAGI. The CDR3 is 14 residues long. CDR3 nucleotide sequence: TGTGCCAGCAGTTACGCCGACAGGCGCTATGGCTACACCTTC. Amino acids: CASSYADRRYGYTF.

This chain connects TRBV7-8 to TRBJ2-1; D possibly corresponds to TRBD1 (5 bases). CDR3 length equals 14 residues. CDR1 is SGHVS, CDR2 FQNEAQ, per germline. The V gene lost 5 bases and the J gene lost 7 bases, with 15 bases spanning the gap. In DNA, the CDR3 is TGTGCCAGCAGCCCCCCCCGAAGGACAAATGAGCAGTTCTTC. Translation gives CASSPPRRTNEQFF. Full variable domain (rest looked up from reference TRBV7-8 and TRBJ2-1): GAGVSQSPRYKVAKRGQDVALRCDPISGHVSLFWYQQALGQGPEFLTYFQNEAQLDKSGLPSDRFFAERPEGSVSTLKIQRTQQEDSAVYLCASSPPRRTNEQFFGPGTRLTVL.

CDR3 amino acids: CATSQGSSNTEAFF. The DNA of the CDR3 is TGTGCCACCTCACAGGGGTCTTCAAACACTGAAGCTTTCTTT. V and J are TRBV6-1 and TRBJ1-1, with TRBD1 matching over 7 bases. The V and J ends lost 10 bases and 2 bases, in that order; junction bases with no gene match: 10. The germline CDR1 and CDR2 sequences are MNHNS and SASEGT. CDR3 length: 14 residues.

This clonotype was recorded many times. Here the CDR3 DNA reads TGCAGTGCTAGAGAAGGGAGCTACAATGAGCAGTTCTTC. Protein: CSAREGSYNEQFF. The chain employs TRBV20-1 and TRBJ2-1; D perhaps matches TRBD2 (5 bases). The CDR3 covers 13 residues. V was trimmed by 0 bases and J by 3 bases, leaving 6 bases between them. Germline CDR1 is DFQATT and CDR2 is SNEGSKA (reference sequence).

The chain uses TRBV30 and TRBJ2-1; D remains unclear. CDR3 length equals 16 residues. CDR1 is GTSNPN, CDR2 SVGIG, per germline (reference sequence). V was pared by 0 bases and J by 6 bases, with 18 bases between. The CDR3 nucleotides read TGTGCCTGGAGTGTAGACTTCCTAAAAGACATCAATGAGCAGTTCTTC. Its translation is CAWSVDFLKDINEQFF.

The genes are TRBV20-1 and TRBJ2-1; TRBD2 agrees at 11 bases. The CDR3 has 14 amino acids. Germline values: CDR1 DFQATT, CDR2 SNEGSKA (reference sequence). Unmatched junction bases numbered 9, after V lost 6 bases and J lost 8 bases. In DNA, the CDR3 is TGCAGTGCCAATAGCGGGAGGGCCAGTGATGAGCAGTTCTTC. This sequence encodes CSANSGRASDEQFF.

This clonotype turned up a few times. This chain links TRBV29-1 with TRBJ2-5; D gene uncertain. Germline CDR1 and CDR2: SQVTM and ANQGSEA. With 6 bases removed from V and 4 bases from J, the gap between germline ends came to 9 bases. CDR3 length: 11 amino acids. CDR3 protein: CSVDRTETQYF. The CDR3 DNA reads TGCAGCGTGGACCGTACAGAGACCCAGTACTTC.

CDR3 DNA: TGCGCCAGCAGCTTCGGGGGAACCTATGGCTACACCTTC. Amino acid sequence: CASSFGGTYGYTF. The V call is TRBV5-1, the J call TRBJ1-2; tentative D call: TRBD1 (5 bases). V lost 2 bases, J lost 4 bases, and 9 bases lay in between. The CDR3 consists of 13 residues. Germline V gene lookup returns CDR1 SGHRS and CDR2 YFSETQ.

This clonotype was counted a few times. The chain couples TRBV20-1 to TRBJ2-2; D gene ambiguous. Trimming removed 0 bases from V and 4 bases from J, with 9 bases in between. The CDR3 runs 14 residues. The germline V gene has CDR1 DFQATT and CDR2 SNEGSKA (reference sequence). The CDR3 region has the DNA TGCAGTGCTAGAGATGCGCGCCTCACCGGGGAGCTGTTTTTT. Translated: CSARDARLTGELFF.

This clonotype has a count of ten or more. CDR3 loop: CSASGATSGGLETQYF. The DNA of the CDR3 is TGCAGTGCTAGTGGGGCGACTAGCGGGGGGTTGGAGACCCAGTACTTC. The rearrangement joins TRBV20-1 to TRBJ2-5; TRBD2 matches at 13 bases. After removal of 3 bases from V and 5 bases from J, the junction contained 9 bases not matched to a gene. Germline V gives CDR1 DFQATT, CDR2 SNEGSKA (reference sequence). There are 16 residues in the CDR3.